This T cell receptor (beta chain) stems from a study of T cells in Graves' hyperthyroidism and ophthalmopathy. Regions amplified from RNA transcripts were the TCR beta CDR3 regions. When the TCR CDR3 underwent first-round RT-PCR, the HTBI primer set was used. Via MiXCR, TCRdb re-called the multiplex PCR reads, giving one row per CDR3 protein. The repertoire has about 560,000 distinct CDR3 sequences, 16% of them found once; the top ten carry around a sixth. Germline loops: CDR1 MNHEY, CDR2 SVGEGT. V lost 0 bases and J lost 3; bases outside the gene matches: 10. The CDR3 totals 19 residues. Sequencing was performed on blood. This receptor was identified in a woman between 18 and 29 years old with Graves' hyperthyroidism. The gene calls are TRBV6-2 or TRBV6-3 and TRBJ2-1; 11 nucleotides line up with TRBD2. The chain's CDR3 is CASSYSVLAGGRDYNEQFF. The CDR3 nucleotides are TGTGCCAGCAGTTACTCGGTTCTAGCGGGGGGCAGGGACTACAATGAGCAGTTCTTC.